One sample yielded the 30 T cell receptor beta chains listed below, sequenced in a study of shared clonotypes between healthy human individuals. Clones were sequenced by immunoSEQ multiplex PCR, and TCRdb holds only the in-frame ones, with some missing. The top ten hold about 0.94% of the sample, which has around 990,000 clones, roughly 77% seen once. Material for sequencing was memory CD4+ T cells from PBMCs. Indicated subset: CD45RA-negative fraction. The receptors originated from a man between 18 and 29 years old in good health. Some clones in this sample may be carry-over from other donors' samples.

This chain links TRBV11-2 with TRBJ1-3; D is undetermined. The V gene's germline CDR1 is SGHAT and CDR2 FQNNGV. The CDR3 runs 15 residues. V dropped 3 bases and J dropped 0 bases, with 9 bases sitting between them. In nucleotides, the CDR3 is TGTGCCAGCAGCTTCACAGATAACTCTGGAAACACCATATATTTT. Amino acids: CASSFTDNSGNTIYF.

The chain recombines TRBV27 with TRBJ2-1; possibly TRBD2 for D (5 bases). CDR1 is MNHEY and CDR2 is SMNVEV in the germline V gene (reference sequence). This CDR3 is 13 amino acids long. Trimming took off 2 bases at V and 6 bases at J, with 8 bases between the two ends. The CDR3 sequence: CASSLKRSNEQFF. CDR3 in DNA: TGTGCCAGCAGTTTAAAGCGGAGCAATGAGCAGTTCTTC.

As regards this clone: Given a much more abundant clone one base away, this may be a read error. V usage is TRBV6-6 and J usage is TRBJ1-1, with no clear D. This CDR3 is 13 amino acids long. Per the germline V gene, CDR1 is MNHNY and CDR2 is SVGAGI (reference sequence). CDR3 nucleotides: TGTGCCAGCAACCCTGCAGGAAACACTGGAGCTTTCTTT. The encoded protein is CASNPAGNTGAFF.

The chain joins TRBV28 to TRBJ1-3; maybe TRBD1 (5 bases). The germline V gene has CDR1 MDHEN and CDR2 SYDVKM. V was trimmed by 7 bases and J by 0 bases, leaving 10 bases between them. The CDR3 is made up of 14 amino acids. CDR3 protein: CASNSGRSGNTIYF. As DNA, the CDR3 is TGTGCCAGCAACTCGGGGCGCTCTGGAAACACCATATATTTT.

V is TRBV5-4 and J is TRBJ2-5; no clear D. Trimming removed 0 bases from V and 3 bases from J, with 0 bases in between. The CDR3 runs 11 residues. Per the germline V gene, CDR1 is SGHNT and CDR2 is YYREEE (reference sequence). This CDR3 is CASSLEETQYF. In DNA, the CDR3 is TGTGCCAGCAGCTTGGAAGAGACCCAGTACTTC.

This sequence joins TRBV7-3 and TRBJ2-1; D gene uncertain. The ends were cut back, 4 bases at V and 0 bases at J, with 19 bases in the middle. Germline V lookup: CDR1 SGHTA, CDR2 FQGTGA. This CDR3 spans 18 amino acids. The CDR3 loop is CASSSPRTLRSSYNEQFF. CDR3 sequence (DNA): TGTGCCAGCAGCTCCCCCCGGACCCTTCGGAGCTCCTACAATGAGCAGTTCTTC.

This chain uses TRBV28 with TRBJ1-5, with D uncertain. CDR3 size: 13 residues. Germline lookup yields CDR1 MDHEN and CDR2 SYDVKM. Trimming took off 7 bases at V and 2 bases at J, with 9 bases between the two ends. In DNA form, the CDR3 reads TGTGCCAGCATCCTCAGCCGCAATCAGCCCCAGCATTTT. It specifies CASILSRNQPQHF.

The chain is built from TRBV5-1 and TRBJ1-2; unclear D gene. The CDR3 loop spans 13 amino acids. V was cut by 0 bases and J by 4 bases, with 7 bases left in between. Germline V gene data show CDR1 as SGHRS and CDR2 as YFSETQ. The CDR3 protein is CASSLADGYGYTF. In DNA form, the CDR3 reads TGCGCCAGCAGCTTGGCGGACGGCTATGGCTACACCTTC.

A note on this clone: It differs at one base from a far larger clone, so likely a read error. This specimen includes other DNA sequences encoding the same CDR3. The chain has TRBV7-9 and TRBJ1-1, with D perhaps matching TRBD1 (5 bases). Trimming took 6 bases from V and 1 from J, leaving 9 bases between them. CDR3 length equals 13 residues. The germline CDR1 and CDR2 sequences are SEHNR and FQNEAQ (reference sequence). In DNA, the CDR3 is TGTGCCAGCAGTCCCGGACAGAACACTGAAGCTTTCTTT. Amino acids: CASSPGQNTEAFF.

The CDR3 DNA sequence: TGTGCCAGCAGCTTGATCGGTTCCTATGGCTACACCTTC. Translating it yields CASSLIGSYGYTF. This rearrangement joins TRBV5-6 to TRBJ1-2; no reliable D call. CDR1 and CDR2 (germline): SGHDT, YYEEEE. Trimming took off 1 base at V and 4 bases at J, with 8 bases between the two ends. The CDR3 is made up of 13 amino acids.

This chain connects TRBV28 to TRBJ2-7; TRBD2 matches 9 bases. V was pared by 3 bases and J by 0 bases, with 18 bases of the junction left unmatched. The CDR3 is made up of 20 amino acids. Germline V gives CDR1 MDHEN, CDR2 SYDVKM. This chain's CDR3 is CASSLGAAWLAGTYSYEQYF. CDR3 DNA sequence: TGTGCCAGCAGTTTGGGGGCAGCGTGGCTAGCGGGAACCTACTCCTACGAGCAGTACTTC.

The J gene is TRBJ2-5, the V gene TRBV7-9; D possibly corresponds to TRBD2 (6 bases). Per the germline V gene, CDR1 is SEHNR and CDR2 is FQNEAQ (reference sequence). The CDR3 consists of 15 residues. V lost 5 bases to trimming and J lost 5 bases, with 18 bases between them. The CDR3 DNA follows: TGTGCCAGCAGCCCCCAAGGAGGGTTCGGGGAGACCCAGTACTTC. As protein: CASSPQGGFGETQYF.

The CDR3 coding sequence is TGTGCCAGCAGCAACTACAGGGGGGAAAAACTGTTTTTT. It translates to CASSNYRGEKLFF. The chain joins TRBV7-9 to TRBJ1-4, with 8 bases aligning to TRBD1. Germline-derived CDR1 and CDR2 are SEHNR and FQNEAQ (reference sequence). The CDR3 consists of 13 residues. The V gene end was trimmed by 5 bases and the J gene end by 8 bases; junction bases not matched to a gene: 4.

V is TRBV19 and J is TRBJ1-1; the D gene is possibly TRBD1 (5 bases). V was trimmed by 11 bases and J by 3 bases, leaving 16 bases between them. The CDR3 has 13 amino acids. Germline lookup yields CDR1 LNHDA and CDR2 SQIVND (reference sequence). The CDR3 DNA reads TGTGCCCCTATGGGGGACGGGCACACTGAAGCTTTCTTT. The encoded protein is CAPMGDGHTEAFF.

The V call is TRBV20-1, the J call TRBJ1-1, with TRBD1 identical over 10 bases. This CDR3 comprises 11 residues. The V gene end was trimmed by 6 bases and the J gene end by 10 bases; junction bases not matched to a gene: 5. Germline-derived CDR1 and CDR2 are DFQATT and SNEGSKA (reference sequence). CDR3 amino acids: CSAPDRGLAFF. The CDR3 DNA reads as TGCAGTGCGCCTGACAGGGGGCTAGCTTTCTTT.

CDR3 sequence: CASSPALAGREQYF. CDR3 bases: TGTGCCAGCAGCCCCGCCTTAGCGGGTCGCGAGCAGTACTTC. The chain carries TRBV14 and TRBJ2-7; 7 nucleotides agree with TRBD2. From germline, CDR1 is SGHDN and CDR2 FVKESK. Trimming removed 4 bases from V and 6 bases from J; junction bases left unmatched: 9. The CDR3 has 14 amino acids.

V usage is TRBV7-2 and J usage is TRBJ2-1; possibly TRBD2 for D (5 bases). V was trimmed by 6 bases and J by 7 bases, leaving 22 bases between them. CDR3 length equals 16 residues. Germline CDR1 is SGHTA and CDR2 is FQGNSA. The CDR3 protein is CASSPLRLAGRNEQFF. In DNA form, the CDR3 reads TGTGCCAGCAGTCCTCTACGGCTAGCCGGTAGGAATGAGCAGTTCTTC.

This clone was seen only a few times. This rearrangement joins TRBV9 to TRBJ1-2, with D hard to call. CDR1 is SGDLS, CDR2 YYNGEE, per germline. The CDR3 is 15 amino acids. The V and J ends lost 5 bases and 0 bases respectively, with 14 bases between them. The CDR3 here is CASSDFAEANYGYTF. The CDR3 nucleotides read TGTGCCAGCAGTGACTTCGCGGAAGCTAACTATGGCTACACCTTC.

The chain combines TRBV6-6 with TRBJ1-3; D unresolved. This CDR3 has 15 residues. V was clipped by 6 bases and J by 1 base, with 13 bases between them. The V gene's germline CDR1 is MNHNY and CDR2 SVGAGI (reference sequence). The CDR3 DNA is TGTGCCAGCAGACCGACAATGGGTTCTGGAAACACCATATATTTT. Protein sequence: CASRPTMGSGNTIYF.

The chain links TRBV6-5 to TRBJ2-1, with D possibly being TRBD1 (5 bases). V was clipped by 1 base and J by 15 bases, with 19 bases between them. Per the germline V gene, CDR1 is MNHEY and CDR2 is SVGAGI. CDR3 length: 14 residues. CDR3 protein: CASSYFPRVGPRFF. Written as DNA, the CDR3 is TGTGCCAGCAGTTACTTCCCACGGGTGGGGCCGCGGTTCTTC.

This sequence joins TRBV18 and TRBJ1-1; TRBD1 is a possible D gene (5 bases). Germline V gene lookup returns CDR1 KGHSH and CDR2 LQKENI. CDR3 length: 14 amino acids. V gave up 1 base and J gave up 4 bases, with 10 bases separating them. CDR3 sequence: CASSPLAGLTEAFF. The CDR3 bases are TGTGCCAGCTCACCACTGGCAGGGCTCACTGAAGCTTTCTTT.

The CDR3 sequence: CASSVTGDRVGQPQHF. For the CDR3, the DNA is TGTGCCAGCAGTGTAACCGGGGACAGGGTGGGCCAGCCCCAGCATTTT. The chain uses TRBV2 and TRBJ1-5, with TRBD1 matching 9 bases. Germline trimming cut 4 bases from V and 7 bases from J; bases unmatched to any gene: 11. Germline V CDR1 and CDR2: SNHLY, FYNNEI. The CDR3 is 16 residues long. Full variable domain (missing parts from reference TRBV2 and TRBJ1-5): EPEVTQTPSHQVTQMGQEVILRCVPISNHLYFYWYRQILGQKVEFLVSFYNNEISEKSEIFDDQFSVERPDGSNFTLKIRSTKLEDSAMYFCASSVTGDRVGQPQHFGDGTRLSIL.

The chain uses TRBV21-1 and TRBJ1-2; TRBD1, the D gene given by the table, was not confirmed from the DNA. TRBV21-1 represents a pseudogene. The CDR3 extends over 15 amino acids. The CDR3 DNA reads TGTGCCAGCAGCAAAGTATTCCCAGGTAAGGCTGACTACACCTTC. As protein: CASSKVFPGKADYTF.

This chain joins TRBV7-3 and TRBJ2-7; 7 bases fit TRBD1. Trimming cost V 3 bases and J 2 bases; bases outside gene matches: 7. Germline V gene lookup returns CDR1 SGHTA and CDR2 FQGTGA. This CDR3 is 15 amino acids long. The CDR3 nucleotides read TGTGCCAGCAGCTTCACAGGGGACGGGACCTACGAGCAGTACTTC. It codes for CASSFTGDGTYEQYF.

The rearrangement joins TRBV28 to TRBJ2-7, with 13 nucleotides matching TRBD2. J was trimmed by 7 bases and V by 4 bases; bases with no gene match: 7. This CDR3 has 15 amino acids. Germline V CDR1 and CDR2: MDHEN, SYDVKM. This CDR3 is CASSSLTSGRREQYF. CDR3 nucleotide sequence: TGTGCCAGCAGTTCCTTGACTAGCGGGAGGAGGGAGCAGTACTTC.

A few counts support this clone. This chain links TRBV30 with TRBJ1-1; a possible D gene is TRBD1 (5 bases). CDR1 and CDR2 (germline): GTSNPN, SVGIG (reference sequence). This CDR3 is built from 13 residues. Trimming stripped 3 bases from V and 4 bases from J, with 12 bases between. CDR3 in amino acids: CAWRLDSPTEAFF. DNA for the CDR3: TGTGCCTGGAGGCTAGACAGCCCCACTGAAGCTTTCTTT.

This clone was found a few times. CDR3 sequence (DNA): TGTGCCAGCAGCCCCCGAGGAGGAAGGGAGAGGCGGGTCTCCTACAATGAGCAGTTCTTC. Translating gives CASSPRGGRERRVSYNEQFF. The chain has TRBV9 and TRBJ2-1; the D gene is possibly TRBD2 (5 bases). This CDR3 has 20 amino acids. Trimming pared 4 bases from V and 0 bases from J, leaving 26 bases between. Germline CDR1 is SGDLS and CDR2 is YYNGEE. The variable domain in full, completed from reference TRBV9 and TRBJ2-1, reads DSGVTQTPKHLITATGQRVTLRCSPRSGDLSVYWYQQSLDQGLQFLIQYYNGEERAKGNILERFSAQQFPDLHSELNLSSLELGDSALYFCASSPRGGRERRVSYNEQFFGPGTRLTVL.

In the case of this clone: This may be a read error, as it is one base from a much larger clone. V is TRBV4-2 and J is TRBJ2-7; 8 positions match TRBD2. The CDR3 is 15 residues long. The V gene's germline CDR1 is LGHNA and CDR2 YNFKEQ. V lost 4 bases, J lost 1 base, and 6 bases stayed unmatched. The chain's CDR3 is CASSPSRGRSYEQYF. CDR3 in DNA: TGTGCCAGCAGCCCTTCTCGCGGGAGGTCCTACGAGCAGTACTTC.

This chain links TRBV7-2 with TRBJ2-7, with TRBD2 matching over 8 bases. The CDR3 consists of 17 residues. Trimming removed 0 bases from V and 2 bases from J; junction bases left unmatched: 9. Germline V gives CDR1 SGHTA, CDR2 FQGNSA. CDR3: CASSLASTSGVPYEQYF. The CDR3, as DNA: TGTGCCAGCAGCTTAGCTAGTACTAGCGGTGTTCCCTACGAGCAGTACTTC.

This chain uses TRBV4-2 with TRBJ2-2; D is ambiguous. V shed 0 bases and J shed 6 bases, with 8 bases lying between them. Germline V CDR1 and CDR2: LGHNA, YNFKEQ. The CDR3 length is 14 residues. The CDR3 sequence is CASSQEPESGELFF. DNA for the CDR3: TGTGCCAGCAGCCAAGAGCCAGAGTCCGGGGAGCTGTTTTTT.